Below, 10 T cell receptor beta chains from the same sample are listed, as sequenced in a study of spatial heterogeneity in lung cancer. Study-level findings and limits: Counts of expanded alpha and beta TCRs within tumors tracked the tumor nonsynonymous mutation count.

These receptors' antigens are unknown. MiXCR was run by TCRdb on the 5' RACE reads, yielding one entry per CDR3 protein. The table lists about 14,000 distinct CDR3 sequences, over 3.5% of them singletons, with approximately 20% in the top ten. Time point indicated: sample taken at primary tumor resection. Sequenced material: lung tumor tissue, taken at surgery. The receptors come from a female donor with early-stage non-small cell lung cancer.

The sample holds many counts of this clonotype. The size of this beta chain means little, since it is a stray read in a library made for alpha chains. The V and J genes are TRBV12-3 or TRBV12-4 and TRBJ2-1; a possible D gene is TRBD1 (5 bases). This CDR3 spans 12 amino acids. Trimming took off 6 bases at V and 10 bases at J, with 13 bases between the two ends. The CDR3 sequence: CASSRSGWEQFF. Here the CDR3 DNA reads TGTGCCAGCAGCCGCTCAGGGTGGGAGCAGTTCTTC.

This clonotype was counted many times. This beta chain appears as a stray read in a library generated for alpha chains; its size is not informative. The chain has TRBV29-1 and TRBJ2-3; 7 nucleotides align to TRBD2. J lost 0 bases, V lost 7 bases, and 10 bases had no gene match. Germline CDR1 reads SQVTM; CDR2 reads ANQGSEA. There are 15 residues in the CDR3. The CDR3 protein is CSARRGGDSTDTQYF. As DNA, the CDR3 is TGCAGCGCCCGTCGGGGAGGGGACAGCACAGATACGCAGTATTTT.

This clonotype was detected many times. Because the library targeted alpha chains, this beta chain is an off-target read whose size means little. The rearrangement uses TRBV12-3 or TRBV12-4 and TRBJ2-3; 9 bases are shared with TRBD2. This CDR3 has 16 amino acids. Trimming removed 5 bases from V and 6 bases from J; junction bases left unmatched: 12. CDR3 nucleotides: TGTGCCAGCAGTGCCTCCGGGACTAGCTTAACGGATACGCAGTATTTT. As protein: CASSASGTSLTDTQYF.

By share, this clonotype ranks as medium-sized (0.01 to 0.1%). The size of this beta chain means little, since it is a stray read in a library made for alpha chains. The rearrangement joins TRBV20-1 to TRBJ1-4, with 11 bases lining up with TRBD1. Losses at the gene ends were 5 bases for V and 8 bases for J; bases not matched to a gene: 10. Looked up from germline, CDR1 is DFQATT and CDR2 is SNEGSKA (reference sequence). CDR3 size: 15 residues. This CDR3 reads CSAGGTGGVREKLFF. The CDR3 DNA is TGCAGTGCTGGAGGGACAGGGGGGGTTCGAGAAAAACTGTTTTTT.

This clonotype has a count of ten or more. A library made for alpha chains picked up this beta chain off target, so its size means little. CDR3 amino acids: CASSPSGTKAYEQYF. The CDR3 DNA sequence: TGTGCCAGCAGCCCTTCCGGGACGAAAGCCTACGAGCAGTACTTC. The chain links TRBV3-1 to TRBJ2-7; either TRBD1 or TRBD2 may supply D (5 bases each). CDR3 length: 15 amino acids. V was shortened by 4 bases and J by 2 bases, with 15 bases between the two germline ends. Germline loops: CDR1 LGHDT, CDR2 YNNKEL (reference sequence).

This clonotype was seen ten or more times. Since it is a stray read in a library aimed at alpha chains, this beta chain has a size that is not meaningful. The chain joins TRBV5-1 to TRBJ2-5, with D perhaps matching TRBD1 (5 bases). Germline values: CDR1 SGHRS, CDR2 YFSETQ. Trimming cost V 4 bases and J 1 base, with 14 bases left between them. The CDR3 is 15 residues long. The CDR3 sequence is CASSRNPQGQETQYF. The CDR3 nucleotides are TGCGCCAGCAGCCGGAATCCCCAGGGCCAAGAGACCCAGTACTTC.

This clonotype was observed at least ten times. The size of this beta chain means little, since it is a stray read in a library made for alpha chains. V and J are TRBV2 and TRBJ1-3, with no clear D. V was pared by 11 bases and J by 0 bases, with 11 bases between. CDR1 is SNHLY, CDR2 FYNNEI, per germline. This CDR3 has 13 amino acids. The CDR3: CALGHSSGNTIYF. The CDR3 DNA is TGTGCCCTAGGGCACAGCTCTGGAAACACCATATATTTT. The full variable domain, with the rest looked up from reference TRBV2 and TRBJ1-3, is EPEVTQTPSHQVTQMGQEVILRCVPISNHLYFYWYRQILGQKVEFLVSFYNNEISEKSEIFDDQFSVERPDGSNFTLKIRSTKLEDSAMYFCALGHSSGNTIYFGEGSWLTVV.

This clonotype showed up many times. This beta chain is an unintended read in a library built for alpha chains; its size means little. The chain combines TRBV19 with TRBJ2-1; D is undetermined. The length of the CDR3 is 14 residues. Looked up from germline, CDR1 is LNHDA and CDR2 is SQIVND (reference sequence). The V gene lost 0 bases and the J gene lost 7 bases, with 10 bases spanning the gap. For the CDR3, the DNA is TGTGCCAGTAGTATAGAAGGAATGAGGAATGAGCAGTTCTTC. It is translated as CASSIEGMRNEQFF.

By proportion, this clonotype is medium-sized (0.01 to 0.1%). The library was built for alpha chains, so this beta chain is an off-target read and its size means little. This chain links TRBV3-1 with TRBJ1-5; 8 nucleotides agree with TRBD1. Germline V CDR1 and CDR2: LGHDT, YNNKEL (reference sequence). After removal of 1 base from V and 4 bases from J, the junction contained 9 bases not matched to a gene. CDR3 length: 17 amino acids. The CDR3 nucleotides are TGTGCCAGCAGCCAAGGCCCGGGGACAGGAGTGAATCAGCCCCAGCATTTT. Translation: CASSQGPGTGVNQPQHF. Together with reference TRBV3-1 and TRBJ1-5, the CDR3 gives the full variable domain: DTAVSQTPKYLVTQMGNDKSIKCEQNLGHDTMYWYKQDSKKFLKIMFSYNNKELIINETVPNRFSPKSPDKAHLNLHINSLELGDSAVYFCASSQGPGTGVNQPQHFGDGTRLSIL.

This clonotype is labeled as medium-sized. Because this beta chain is a stray read in a library intended to capture alpha chains, its abundance should not be given much weight. The gene calls are TRBV21-1 and TRBJ2-5; the D call TRBD2 from the table was never checked on the DNA. TRBV21-1 is classified as a pseudogene. CDR3 length: 19 residues. Here the CDR3 reads CASSKKGASWGTRGETQYF. CDR3 DNA: TGTGCCAGCAGCAAAAAGGGGGCTTCCTGGGGGACTAGAGGAGAGACCCAGTACTTC.